A single sample is the source of the 26 T cell receptor beta chains below, sequenced in a study of Ad26.COV2.S vaccination and SARS-CoV-2 variants. As for treatment: some 20 received Ad26.COV2.S at low or high dose, single or two shots; roughly five received placebo; per-sample allocation not given. Day 63 following the first vaccine or placebo injection was when the samples were taken. Sequencing was performed with immunoSEQ multiplex PCR; in TCRdb, only in-frame clones are kept and a portion is missing. This sample carries 300,000 to 500,000 clones, around 85% of them seen once, and the ten largest clones take around 3.4%. The material was peripheral blood, obtained in a trial of Ad26.COV2.S vaccine versus placebo. The receptors derive from a person between 18 and 65 years old who received the Ad26.COV2.S COVID-19 vaccine or a placebo.

The V gene is TRBV10-3, the J gene TRBJ2-1; D remains ambiguous. Looked up from germline, CDR1 is ENHRY and CDR2 is SYGVKD. The CDR3 contains 13 residues. Trimming cost V 7 bases and J 5 bases, with 12 bases left between them. The DNA of the CDR3 is TGTGCCATCAAGTCTTTTCGCGACAATGAGCAGTTCTTC. This gives the protein CAIKSFRDNEQFF.

The CDR3 is CASRLAGAGYNEQFF. CDR3 in DNA: TGTGCCAGCAGACTAGCGGGGGCCGGCTACAATGAGCAGTTCTTC. The V gene is TRBV5-4, the J gene TRBJ2-1, with TRBD2 identical over 11 bases. CDR3 length equals 15 residues. V lost 5 bases to trimming and J lost 3 bases; unmatched junction nucleotides: 4. Germline CDR1 is SGHNT and CDR2 is YYREEE (reference sequence).

The chain employs TRBV29-1 and TRBJ2-7; no clear D gene. CDR3 size: 13 residues. The V gene's germline CDR1 is SQVTM and CDR2 ANQGSEA. Between the trimmed V and J ends, which lost 5 bases and 1 base, there was a span of 12 bases. CDR3 in amino acids: CSVRTRLSYEQYF. In nucleotides, the CDR3 is TGCAGCGTTAGAACGCGCTTGTCCTACGAGCAGTACTTC.

This chain links TRBV28 with TRBJ1-2, with 8 bases fitting TRBD1. J gave up 0 bases and V 3 bases, and 15 bases lay outside the gene matches. CDR1 MDHEN and CDR2 SYDVKM come from the germline V gene. This CDR3 has 19 amino acids. This chain's CDR3 is CASSLGAGTGRFANYGYTF. The CDR3 bases are TGTGCCAGCAGTTTGGGTGCCGGGACAGGACGATTTGCTAACTATGGCTACACCTTC.

This clone was counted between two and nine times. Here the CDR3 reads CASRGQGITDTQYF. The CDR3 DNA reads as TGTGCCAGCCGGGGACAGGGGATCACAGATACGCAGTATTTT. This chain joins TRBV2 and TRBJ2-3, with 10 bases identical to TRBD1. This CDR3 has 14 residues. The germline gives CDR1 SNHLY, CDR2 FYNNEI. The trim removed 8 bases at V and 2 bases at J, leaving 4 bases unmatched.

The gene calls are TRBV7-9 and TRBJ1-2, with D unresolved. CDR1 is SEHNR, CDR2 FQNEAQ, per germline (reference sequence). With 2 bases removed from V and 6 bases from J, the gap between germline ends came to 10 bases. The CDR3 length is 13 residues. CDR3 bases: TGTGCCAGCAGCTTAACAGCCACGGATGGCTACACCTTC. Protein sequence: CASSLTATDGYTF. Supplemented by reference TRBV7-9 and TRBJ1-2, the full variable domain reads DTGVSQNPRHKITKRGQNVTFRCDPISEHNRLYWYRQTLGQGPEFLTYFQNEAQLEKSRLLSDRFSAERPKGSFSTLEIQRTEQGDSAMYLCASSLTATDGYTFGSGTRLTVV.

The chain joins TRBV25-1 to TRBJ2-2, with 9 nucleotides matching TRBD2. V dropped 4 bases and J dropped 2; count of bases not matched to a gene: 5. Looked up from germline, CDR1 is MGHDK and CDR2 is SYGVNS. The CDR3 extends over 16 amino acids. This CDR3 is CASSGLAGANTGELFF. CDR3 bases: TGTGCCAGCAGTGGGTTAGCGGGGGCTAACACCGGGGAGCTGTTTTTT.

The CDR3: CASSSNRVYEQYF. CDR3 bases: TGTGCCAGCAGCTCGAACAGGGTCTACGAGCAGTACTTC. The V and J genes are TRBV5-4 and TRBJ2-7; D might be TRBD1 (6 bases). The CDR3 is 13 residues long. Trimming left V 3 bases short and J 3 bases short, with 10 bases between. CDR1 SGHNT and CDR2 YYREEE come from the germline V gene (reference sequence).

V gene TRBV18 combines with J gene TRBJ2-5; D remains ambiguous. Germline CDR1 is KGHSH and CDR2 is LQKENI. This CDR3 spans 13 amino acids. V gave up 3 bases and J gave up 4 bases, with 9 bases separating them. The CDR3 DNA reads TGTGCCAGCTCACCGGATGTGTCAGAGACCCAGTACTTC. This encodes CASSPDVSETQYF. The full variable domain, its missing parts supplied by reference TRBV18 and TRBJ2-5, is NAGVMQNPRHLVRRRGQEARLRCSPMKGHSHVYWYRQLPEEGLKFMVYLQKENIIDESGMPKERFSAEFPKEGPSILRIQQVVRGDSAAYFCASSPDVSETQYFGPGTRLLVL.

This rearrangement joins TRBV7-6 to TRBJ1-4; 7 nucleotides line up with TRBD1. Germline-derived CDR1 and CDR2 are SGHVS and FNYEAQ. The CDR3 covers 14 residues. J was trimmed by 6 bases and V by 8 bases; bases with no gene match: 9. The DNA for the CDR3 is TGTGCCAGCTCCAGAGACAGGGAGGATGAAAAACTGTTTTTT. Residues: CASSRDREDEKLFF.

V is TRBV7-8 and J is TRBJ1-5, with a weak D call TRBD1 (5 bases). V was clipped by 3 bases and J by 5 bases, with 8 bases between them. The germline V gene encodes CDR1 SGHVS and CDR2 FQNEAQ. The CDR3 runs 13 residues. The CDR3 sequence: CASSLGDYQPQHF. The CDR3 DNA reads as TGTGCCAGCAGCTTGGGGGATTATCAGCCCCAGCATTTT.

The chain couples TRBV15 to TRBJ2-5; D tentatively reads TRBD1 or TRBD2 (5 bases each). Trimming took off 8 bases at V and 0 bases at J, with 10 bases between the two ends. CDR1 LNHNV and CDR2 YYDKDF come from the germline V gene (reference sequence). This CDR3 region has 13 residues. The CDR3 bases are TGTGCCACCCAAGGGACGTACCAAGAGACCCAGTACTTC. Encoded protein: CATQGTYQETQYF.

The V call is TRBV27, the J call TRBJ1-4; 9 bases align to TRBD1. Unmatched junction bases numbered 5, after V lost 4 bases and J lost 8 bases. CDR1 and CDR2 from the germline V gene are MNHEY and SMNVEV (reference sequence). This CDR3 has 14 residues. This CDR3 reads CASSSRQGVEKLFF. Written as DNA, the CDR3 is TGTGCCAGCAGTTCCAGACAGGGGGTCGAAAAACTGTTTTTT.

V and J are TRBV9 and TRBJ1-6; no clear D. This CDR3 has 14 residues. The V gene lost 2 bases and the J gene lost 10 bases, with 13 bases spanning the gap. The V gene's germline CDR1 is SGDLS and CDR2 YYNGEE. CDR3 nucleotides: TGTGCCAGCAGCGTTGGACCATCTGACTCACCCCTCCACTTT. The encoded protein is CASSVGPSDSPLHF.

This sequence joins TRBV12-3 or TRBV12-4 and TRBJ1-1; D not resolved. The V and J ends lost 3 bases and 9 bases respectively, with 14 bases between them. The CDR3 runs to 13 residues. The DNA of the CDR3 is TGTGCCAGCAGTTTTGGGTCCGGGATAAAAGCTTTCTTT. This codes for CASSFGSGIKAFF.

The V call is TRBV5-4, the J call TRBJ2-2, with D perhaps TRBD2 (6 bases). V was shortened by 4 bases and J by 7 bases, with 14 bases between the two germline ends. The germline CDR1 and CDR2 sequences are SGHNT and YYREEE (reference sequence). This CDR3 has 14 amino acids. The CDR3 sequence is CASSSRPGGGELFF. In DNA form, the CDR3 reads TGTGCCAGCAGCAGCCGACCCGGGGGCGGGGAGCTGTTTTTT.

The chain is built from TRBV12-3 or TRBV12-4 and TRBJ2-3; no clear D gene. This CDR3 is built from 13 residues. With 3 bases removed from V and 3 bases from J, the gap between germline ends came to 7 bases. DNA of the CDR3: TGTGCCAGCAGTTTTGCAGCAACAGATACGCAGTATTTT. Protein: CASSFAATDTQYF.

This rearrangement joins TRBV4-2 to TRBJ2-7, with D perhaps matching TRBD2 (6 bases). The V end was cut by 0 bases, the J end by 4 bases, with 7 bases between. The CDR3 is made up of 13 amino acids. CDR1 and CDR2 from the germline V gene are LGHNA and YNFKEQ. The CDR3 DNA sequence: TGTGCCAGCAGCCAAGAGGAGGGGTACGAGCAGTACTTC. It codes for CASSQEEGYEQYF.

This clone was detected once. It is unclear where the CDR3 begins or ends on the DNA, so no DNA is shown, and the CDR3 is as TCRdb lists it. V gene TRBV11-2 combines with J gene TRBJ2-3; the DNA was not compared with TRBD2, the D call given in the table. Germline CDR1 reads SGHAT; CDR2 reads FQNNGV. Counting both end residues, the CDR3 totals 15 amino acids. The chain's CDR3 is CASSFRGRREDTQYF.

The chain couples TRBV18 to TRBJ1-1, with D unclear. With 0 bases removed from V and 1 base from J, the gap between germline ends came to 15 bases. This CDR3 contains 17 residues. The V gene's germline CDR1 is KGHSH and CDR2 LQKENI. CDR3 in DNA: TGTGCCAGCTCACCACCGGGAGGGCCGAATACGAACACTGAAGCTTTCTTT. This gives the protein CASSPPGGPNTNTEAFF.

The chain joins TRBV6-2 or TRBV6-3 to TRBJ2-7; 8 bases agree with TRBD2. V lost 5 bases and J lost 4; bases outside the gene matches: 10. Germline V gene sequence: CDR1 MNHEY, CDR2 SVGEGT. The CDR3 totals 15 residues. The CDR3 DNA reads TGTGCCAGCAGTATCCCCATCGGGACTAGGTACGAGCAGTACTTC. This codes for CASSIPIGTRYEQYF.

This clone was detected once. This rearrangement joins TRBV6-6 to TRBJ2-1; 10 bases are a match to TRBD2. J was trimmed by 3 bases and V by 5 bases; bases with no gene match: 10. Per the germline V gene, CDR1 is MNHNY and CDR2 is SVGAGI (reference sequence). The CDR3 is 17 amino acids. The DNA for the CDR3 is TGTGCCAGCAGTCTCTCTAGCGGGGGTGGTAGCTACAATGAGCAGTTCTTC. Encoded protein: CASSLSSGGGSYNEQFF.

The rearrangement uses TRBV10-3 and TRBJ2-7; TRBD1 matches 10 bases. The germline gives CDR1 ENHRY, CDR2 SYGVKD. This CDR3 is built from 12 residues. The CDR3 sequence: CATATGGSEQYF. DNA of the CDR3: TGTGCAACCGCGACAGGGGGCAGCGAGCAGTACTTC.

This sequence joins TRBV18 and TRBJ2-4, with D uncertain. The CDR3 has 17 residues. Germline CDR1 is KGHSH and CDR2 is LQKENI. Trimming removed 1 base at V and 9 bases at J, with 22 bases between. The CDR3 loop is CASSPQPISWQGGIQYF. As DNA, the CDR3 is TGTGCCAGCTCACCACAGCCCATATCTTGGCAAGGCGGCATTCAGTACTTC.

V is TRBV28 and J is TRBJ1-6, with 8 bases matching TRBD1. Trimming took 4 bases from V and 7 from J; bases not matched to a gene: 3. The CDR3 is made up of 14 amino acids. Germline CDR1 MDHEN, CDR2 SYDVKM. The CDR3 loop reads CASSYQGANSPLHF. The CDR3 coding sequence is TGTGCCAGCAGTTACCAGGGGGCAAATTCACCCCTCCACTTT. The full variable domain, its missing parts supplied by reference TRBV28 and TRBJ1-6, is DVKVTQSSRYLVKRTGEKVFLECVQDMDHENMFWYRQDPGLGLRLIYFSYDVKMKEKGDIPEGYSVSREKKERFSLILESASTNQTSMYLCASSYQGANSPLHFGNGTRLTVT.

V gene TRBV6-5 combines with J gene TRBJ1-2, with D tentatively TRBD1 (5 bases). V lost 4 bases and J 6 bases, leaving 12 bases between the germline ends. The CDR3 totals 13 residues. Germline V gives CDR1 MNHEY, CDR2 SVGAGI. The CDR3: CASSFGATHGYTF. The DNA for the CDR3 is TGTGCCAGCAGTTTCGGGGCCACACATGGCTACACCTTC.